Listed here are 10 T cell receptor beta chains from one sample, sequenced in a study of control samples from healthy donors and cancer patients (dated by TCRdb to the early 2020s). Library creation used the immunoSEQ multiplex PCR assay. In its TCRdb copy, this immuneACCESS table keeps in-frame sequences only and misses some clones. Where compared with another copy, unresolved V genes explain less than half of these, and the others have no known cause. The sample records approximately 150,000 clones, over 90% of which are singletons. Of the sample, approximately 1% is held by the ten largest clones. Sequenced input: blood. Source of these receptors: a woman in her thirties in good health.

The J gene is TRBJ1-5, the V gene TRBV7-3, with TRBD1 matching 10 bases. Germline CDR1 is SGHTA and CDR2 is FQGTGA. The CDR3 extends over 22 amino acids. The trim removed 0 bases at V and 1 base at J, leaving 18 bases unmatched. CDR3 bases: TGTGCCAGCAGCTTAACGCGCCCCGGGACAGGGGTTGTGGGGAAGAGCAATCAGCCCCAGCATTTT. It specifies CASSLTRPGTGVVGKSNQPQHF.

The chain is built from TRBV2 and TRBJ2-6; D could derive from TRBD1 or TRBD2 (5 bases each). The CDR3 consists of 18 residues. The germline CDR1 and CDR2 sequences are SNHLY and FYNNEI. Trimming took 4 bases from V and 0 from J, leaving 16 bases between them. In DNA, the CDR3 is TGTGCCAGCAGTGGGGGCTGGGGGAGACACTCTGGGGCCAACGTCCTGACTTTC. Its protein product is CASSGGWGRHSGANVLTF.

CDR3 sequence reads: CASRTGSNSPLHF. The DNA for the CDR3 is TGTGCCAGCAGGACAGGGAGTAATTCACCCCTCCACTTT. The V and J genes are TRBV12-3 or TRBV12-4 and TRBJ1-6, with 7 bases matching TRBD1. The CDR3 spans 13 residues. The trim removed 6 bases at V and 6 bases at J, leaving 2 bases unmatched.

The V gene is TRBV6-5, the J gene TRBJ1-1; D ambiguous. The CDR3 sequence is 13 residues long. Trimming pared 8 bases from V and 0 bases from J, leaving 10 bases between. Germline V gene sequence: CDR1 MNHEY, CDR2 SVGAGI. The CDR3 DNA reads as TGTGCCAGCCAAGAACAGCTGAACACTGAAGCTTTCTTT. It specifies CASQEQLNTEAFF.

V gene TRBV7-6 combines with J gene TRBJ2-1, with TRBD1 identical over 7 bases. V lost 2 bases to trimming and J lost 5 bases; unmatched junction nucleotides: 6. The CDR3 is made up of 15 amino acids. Germline CDR1 and CDR2: SGHVS and FNYEAQ. The CDR3 spells CASSLTGQTNNEQFF. CDR3 coding DNA: TGTGCCAGCAGCTTAACGGGACAGACCAACAATGAGCAGTTCTTC.

The CDR3 bases are TGTGCCAGCACAGAGCGGGACGGCACAGATACGCAGTATTTT. Amino acid sequence: CASTERDGTDTQYF. The V gene is TRBV27, the J gene TRBJ2-3; 7 bases are a match to TRBD2. V was pared by 7 bases and J by 1 base, with 5 bases of the junction left unmatched. CDR1 and CDR2 (germline): MNHEY, SMNVEV (reference sequence). This CDR3 is built from 14 residues.

The chain is built from TRBV6-5 and TRBJ1-1; possibly TRBD1 for D (6 bases). Germline CDR1 and CDR2: MNHEY and SVGAGI. The V end was cut by 6 bases, the J end by 5 bases, with 16 bases between. The CDR3 covers 14 residues. The DNA for the CDR3 is TGTGCCAGCAGCAATCTCAGGGGAGGGACTGAAGCTTTCTTT. As protein: CASSNLRGGTEAFF.

The genes are TRBV4-1 and TRBJ1-2; D call uncertain. CDR1 and CDR2 (germline): MGHRA, YSYEKL. Trimming removed 1 base from V and 7 bases from J, with 10 bases in between. CDR3 length: 13 amino acids. CDR3: CASSQAPIRGYTF. The CDR3 bases are TGCGCCAGCAGCCAAGCACCAATACGTGGCTACACCTTC.

This clone was observed a single time. V gene TRBV29-1 combines with J gene TRBJ1-1; maybe TRBD1 (5 bases). Trimming removed 0 bases at V and 1 base at J, with 6 bases between. Germline lookup yields CDR1 SQVTM and CDR2 ANQGSEA. This CDR3 is 13 amino acids long. CDR3 in DNA: TGCAGCGTTGAAGACAGGGCGAACACTGAAGCTTTCTTT. This translates into CSVEDRANTEAFF. The full variable domain, in which reference TRBV29-1 and TRBJ1-1 provide the parts outside the CDR3, is SAVISQKPSRDICQRGTSLTIQCQVDSQVTMMFWYRQQPGQSLTLIATANQGSEATYESGFVIDKFPISRPNLTFSTLTVSNMSPEDSSIYLCSVEDRANTEAFFGQGTRLTVV.

The chain recombines TRBV29-1 with TRBJ2-1, with unresolved D. The CDR3 length is 13 residues. CDR1 and CDR2 (germline): SQVTM, ANQGSEA. The ends were cut back, 5 bases at V and 4 bases at J, with 12 bases in the middle. CDR3 residues: CSVSYPNYNEQFF. Here the CDR3 DNA reads TGCAGCGTTAGCTACCCAAATTACAATGAGCAGTTCTTC.